At least ten counts were recorded for the clone carrying this TCR beta chain. Its antigen is still unknown. This specimen comes from a study of identical twins. Healthy Caucasian donors formed the entire cohort. In germline, CDR1 is MNHNS, CDR2 SASEGT. CDR3 length equals 15 residues. V lost 5 bases, J lost 5 bases, and 16 bases lay in between. Study-wide findings and caveats: Twins shared beta out-of-frame sequences in excess, but this excess was weaker. High-abundance cord blood beta clonotypes had fewer insertions; memory repertoires showed none. The study reached conclusions through statistical analysis that was cross-sectional, not following the same donors.

One entry per CDR3 protein, called by TCRdb with MiXCR from the 5' RACE reads. The sample holds roughly 570,000 distinct CDR3 sequences; approximately 10% are singletons and the top ten take roughly 3%. These sequences were also reported in another study, on yellow fever vaccine responses in identical twins.

Sequenced: PBMCs. The chain uses TRBV6-1 and TRBJ2-1, with TRBD2 as a possible D gene (7 bases). This TCR derives from a woman in her late teens or twenties in good health. CDR3 DNA sequence: TGTGCCAGCAGTCAGGGACGGGGGGCCAACAATGAGCAGTTCTTC. Protein sequence: CASSQGRGANNEQFF.